One and the same sample provided the 13 T cell receptor beta chains below, sequenced in a study of blood T cells in healthy people across ages. Primed by a sample-barcoded 5' primer and a J-beta primer mix, a second PCR proceeded for 7 to 11 cycles. TCRdb ran MiXCR on the 5' RACE reads and lists one entry per CDR3 protein. Here the sample spans over a million distinct CDR3 sequences, approximately 59% being singletons. Sequencing was carried out using blood. Receptor source: a man aged 18-30 years in good health.

This chain joins TRBV27 and TRBJ2-3; 11 bases agree with TRBD2. Germline CDR1 and CDR2: MNHEY and SMNVEV (reference sequence). CDR3 length: 16 residues. J was trimmed by 4 bases and V by 7 bases; bases with no gene match: 10. CDR3 protein: CASTISGGAPPDTQYF. The CDR3 coding sequence is TGTGCCAGCACCATTAGCGGGGGGGCCCCCCCAGATACGCAGTATTTT.

Only a few counts were recorded for this clonotype. The rearrangement links TRBV3-1 to TRBJ2-5; D call uncertain. V shed 2 bases and J shed 13 bases, with 11 bases lying between them. This CDR3 contains 11 residues. Germline loops: CDR1 LGHDT, CDR2 YNNKEL (reference sequence). Written as DNA, the CDR3 is TGTGCCAGCAGCCAATCCACACACCGGTACTTC. This gives the protein CASSQSTHRYF.

This clonotype was seen a few times. The gene calls are TRBV20-1 and TRBJ2-5; perhaps TRBD2 as D (5 bases). CDR3 length: 15 amino acids. CDR1 and CDR2 (germline): DFQATT, SNEGSKA (reference sequence). Trimming left V 5 bases short and J 5 bases short, with 21 bases between. The CDR3 coding sequence is TGCAGTGCTTCCCCTGAGCGGAGCCCAATGGAGACCCAGTACTTC. Translating gives CSASPERSPMETQYF.

The chain recombines TRBV12-3 or TRBV12-4 with TRBJ2-6; TRBD2 might be the D (6 bases). Trimming took 7 bases from V and 4 from J, leaving 17 bases between them. This CDR3 is 16 amino acids long. The CDR3, as DNA: TGTGCCAGCACCGGGGGTATTGGGGAAGGGGCCAACGTCCTGACTTTC. Protein: CASTGGIGEGANVLTF.

The V and J genes are TRBV12-3 or TRBV12-4 and TRBJ2-5; 7 bases fit TRBD2. CDR3 length: 14 residues. Trimming at V came to 6 bases and at J to 2 bases, leaving 6 bases not matched to a gene. This CDR3 reads CASRALAEQETQYF. The CDR3 DNA reads TGTGCCAGCAGGGCCCTAGCGGAGCAAGAGACCCAGTACTTC.

Concerning this clonotype itself: This may be a read error, as it is one base from a much larger clone. The rearrangement links TRBV5-1 to TRBJ2-5; D remains ambiguous. Germline CDR1 and CDR2: SGHRS and YFSETQ. The CDR3 is 12 amino acids. Trimming stripped 0 bases from V and 5 bases from J, with 5 bases between. The CDR3 DNA is TGCGCCAGCAGCTTGGCCTGGGAGACCCAGTACTTC. Amino acid sequence: CASSLAWETQYF.

This sequence joins TRBV7-9 and TRBJ1-1, with D possibly being TRBD1 (5 bases). There are 16 residues in the CDR3. Trimming left V 2 bases short and J 5 bases short, with 18 bases between. Germline CDR1 SEHNR, CDR2 FQNEAQ (reference sequence). The CDR3 DNA reads as TGTGCCAGCAGCTTAAATCGGGGGAGGAGGAAAACTGAAGCTTTCTTT. This sequence encodes CASSLNRGRRKTEAFF.

The gene calls are TRBV7-8 and TRBJ2-1, with D possibly TRBD2 on 6 matching bases. Trimming stripped 2 bases from V and 8 bases from J, with 16 bases between. Germline CDR1 and CDR2: SGHVS and FQNEAQ. This CDR3 contains 15 residues. CDR3 sequence reads: CASSLRGLLIYEQFF. As DNA, the CDR3 is TGTGCCAGCAGCTTACGGGGACTCTTAATTTATGAGCAGTTCTTC.

A word on this clonotype: Mismatch with germline at one junction end may stem from a read error. The CDR3 sequence is CASSWGEGETQYF. The CDR3 DNA reads TGTGCTAGCAGCTGGGGGGAGGGAGAGACCCAGTACTTC. The genes are TRBV7-7 and TRBJ2-5; TRBD2 matches 7 bases. CDR3 length equals 13 residues. Germline V gene data show CDR1 as SSHAT and CDR2 as FNYEAQ (reference sequence).

This sequence joins TRBV9 and TRBJ1-1, with a weak D call TRBD1 (5 bases). Trimming pared 5 bases from V and 11 bases from J, leaving 13 bases between. CDR1 and CDR2 (germline): SGDLS, YYNGEE. The CDR3 sequence is 11 residues long. The CDR3 spells CASRGEGYAFF. CDR3 in DNA: TGTGCCAGCAGGGGAGAGGGGTACGCTTTCTTT.

This sequence joins TRBV5-1 and TRBJ2-3; possible D gene TRBD1, 5 bases. Germline-derived CDR1 and CDR2 are SGHRS and YFSETQ. CDR3 size: 12 residues. V shed 4 bases and J shed 4 bases, with 7 bases lying between them. The DNA of the CDR3 is TGCGCCAGCAGCCCAGGGCCAGATACGCAGTATTTT. It translates to CASSPGPDTQYF.

This clonotype was observed a few times. The chain uses TRBV4-1 and TRBJ2-7, with D perhaps TRBD2 (6 bases). CDR1 is MGHRA, CDR2 YSYEKL, per germline. The V gene lost 0 bases and the J gene lost 1 base, with 19 bases spanning the gap. CDR3 length equals 18 residues. The CDR3 region has the DNA TGCGCCAGCAGCCAAGATTTGTCGCGGGGTAGGTTATCCTACGAGCAGTACTTC. This codes for CASSQDLSRGRLSYEQYF.

The chain uses TRBV15 and TRBJ2-5; no firm D call. The germline CDR1 and CDR2 sequences are LNHNV and YYDKDF (reference sequence). V dropped 4 bases and J dropped 1 base, with 10 bases sitting between them. The CDR3 totals 14 residues. In DNA form, the CDR3 reads TGTGCCACCAGCATAGACATAATCCAAGAGACCCAGTACTTC. It yields the protein CATSIDIIQETQYF.